This entry lists 23 T cell receptor beta chains sequenced from one sample in a study of blood T cell repertoires in COVID-19. Clones were sequenced by immunoSEQ multiplex PCR, and TCRdb holds only the in-frame ones, with some missing. The table has 300,000 to 400,000 clones, 70% to 90% seen once. Input material: peripheral blood. The receptor source for this set is a human donor in a cohort sampled during active COVID-19.

This chain uses TRBV5-1 with TRBJ2-3; tentative D call: TRBD1 (6 bases). This CDR3 has 12 residues. The germline gives CDR1 SGHRS, CDR2 YFSETQ. The germline V and J ends were trimmed by 4 bases and 6 bases, with 9 bases remaining between them. In DNA form, the CDR3 reads TGCGCCAGCAGCAGGGACACGGATACGCAGTATTTT. Amino acid sequence: CASSRDTDTQYF.

V and J are TRBV5-1 and TRBJ1-2; D gene unclear. The CDR3 is 12 residues long. Germline assignment: CDR1 SGHRS and CDR2 YFSETQ. Trimming took 4 bases from V and 8 from J, leaving 12 bases between them. Here the CDR3 reads CASSPQAGGYTF. Here the CDR3 DNA reads TGCGCCAGCAGCCCTCAGGCTGGGGGCTACACCTTC.

This clone was detected once. V gene TRBV18 combines with J gene TRBJ1-6, with 8 bases lining up with TRBD1. Trimming cost V 5 bases and J 9 bases; bases outside gene matches: 6. Germline assignment: CDR1 KGHSH and CDR2 LQKENI. This CDR3 is 14 amino acids long. CDR3 bases: TGTGCCAGCTCATCGGACAGGGACCGTTCACCCCTCCACTTT. It codes for CASSSDRDRSPLHF. The full variable domain, completed using reference TRBV18 and TRBJ1-6, is NAGVMQNPRHLVRRRGQEARLRCSPMKGHSHVYWYRQLPEEGLKFMVYLQKENIIDESGMPKERFSAEFPKEGPSILRIQQVVRGDSAAYFCASSSDRDRSPLHFGNGTRLTVT.

This clone was counted a few times. V usage is TRBV11-2 and J usage is TRBJ1-1; D is possibly TRBD1 (5 bases). Trimming took 2 bases from V and 2 from J, leaving 12 bases between them. Germline lookup yields CDR1 SGHAT and CDR2 FQNNGV. The CDR3 spans 15 residues. CDR3 nucleotides: TGTGCCAGCAGCTTACAGGGACTGATTAACACTGAAGCTTTCTTT. This gives the protein CASSLQGLINTEAFF.

This chain connects TRBV7-9 to TRBJ2-7; D is undetermined. The CDR3 loop spans 12 amino acids. Trimming took off 5 bases at V and 6 bases at J, with 11 bases between the two ends. The germline gives CDR1 SEHNR, CDR2 FQNEAQ (reference sequence). The CDR3 DNA follows: TGTGCCAGCAGCCAAGGAGTAGGCGAGCAGTACTTC. This encodes CASSQGVGEQYF.

This clone was counted a single time. The chain couples TRBV19 to TRBJ2-1, with 8 nucleotides matching TRBD1. Germline-derived CDR1 and CDR2 are LNHDA and SQIVND (reference sequence). The CDR3 sequence is 13 residues long. Trimming took 6 bases from V and 6 from J; bases not matched to a gene: 4. In DNA, the CDR3 is TGTGCCAGTAGCGATACAGGGGGCAATGAGCAGTTCTTC. Amino acids: CASSDTGGNEQFF.

This chain connects TRBV30 to TRBJ1-2; 8 bases match TRBD1. V lost 2 bases and J lost 4; bases outside the gene matches: 9. Germline loops: CDR1 GTSNPN, CDR2 SVGIG (reference sequence). This CDR3 comprises 15 residues. CDR3 in DNA: TGTGCCTGGAGTCCTAGACAGGGGTTGAGCTATGGCTACACCTTC. Amino acids: CAWSPRQGLSYGYTF.

The chain carries TRBV6-5 and TRBJ1-1; unclear D gene. CDR1 and CDR2 (germline): MNHEY, SVGAGI. V was pared by 7 bases and J by 0 bases, with 12 bases between. There are 14 residues in the CDR3. In DNA, the CDR3 is TGTGCCAGCACCCCGGGAGGCATGAACACTGAAGCTTTCTTT. Translated, it gives CASTPGGMNTEAFF.

This chain connects TRBV15 to TRBJ2-3, with 15 positions matching TRBD2. Unmatched junction bases numbered 5, after V lost 1 base and J lost 6 bases. CDR1 and CDR2 (germline): LNHNV, YYDKDF (reference sequence). The CDR3 totals 17 residues. The CDR3 DNA is TGTGCCACCAGCAGAGTCCGAGGGACTAGCGGGGGGGATACGCAGTATTTT. It translates to CATSRVRGTSGGDTQYF.

The genes are TRBV6-1 and TRBJ1-1; 7 nucleotides line up with TRBD1. J was trimmed by 7 bases and V by 3 bases; bases with no gene match: 11. Germline assignment: CDR1 MNHNS and CDR2 SASEGT. The CDR3 covers 15 residues. This CDR3 reads CASSDKSRGLIEAFF. The CDR3 DNA is TGTGCCAGCAGTGATAAAAGCAGGGGGTTGATTGAAGCTTTCTTT.

The chain joins TRBV2 to TRBJ2-7; no definite D call. Trimming shortened V by 6 bases and J by 2 bases, and 11 bases separated the two germline ends. The CDR3 is 13 amino acids. CDR1 SNHLY and CDR2 FYNNEI come from the germline V gene. The CDR3 DNA sequence: TGTGCCAGCAGGGCCTTTCGGGCCTACGAGCAGTACTTC. It yields the protein CASRAFRAYEQYF.

V is TRBV24-1 and J is TRBJ2-3; TRBD1 matches 7 bases. Germline V CDR1 and CDR2: KGHDR, SFDVKD. The CDR3 contains 14 residues. Trimming at V came to 9 bases and at J to 1 base, leaving 6 bases not matched to a gene. CDR3 residues: CATERQGRTDTQYF. CDR3 coding DNA: TGTGCCACCGAGAGACAGGGTCGCACAGATACGCAGTATTTT.

The chain links TRBV5-6 to TRBJ2-2; 8 bases match TRBD1. CDR1 is SGHDT and CDR2 is YYEEEE in the germline V gene. The V and J ends lost 1 base and 7 bases, in that order; junction bases with no gene match: 6. The CDR3 sequence is 15 residues long. The CDR3 DNA sequence: TGTGCCAGCAGCTTGATTAAACAGGGGGTCGGGGAGCTGTTTTTT. It translates to CASSLIKQGVGELFF.

This chain uses TRBV2 with TRBJ1-4, with D possibly being TRBD1 (6 bases). Germline V gene data show CDR1 as SNHLY and CDR2 as FYNNEI. V lost 6 bases, J lost 8 bases, and 16 bases lay in between. The CDR3 loop spans 14 amino acids. The CDR3 bases are TGTGCCAGCAGACGGACAGCGGCGGAGGAAAAACTGTTTTTT. Protein sequence: CASRRTAAEEKLFF.

The rearrangement joins TRBV9 to TRBJ2-1, with a possible D match to TRBD2 (5 bases). The CDR3 extends over 12 amino acids. The ends were cut back, 2 bases at V and 10 bases at J, with 10 bases in the middle. Germline-derived CDR1 and CDR2 are SGDLS and YYNGEE. CDR3 sequence: CASSVYGEEQFF. CDR3 nucleotides: TGTGCCAGCAGCGTCTACGGGGAAGAGCAGTTCTTC.

The J gene is TRBJ2-7, the V gene TRBV2; 12 bases fit TRBD1. Germline-derived CDR1 and CDR2 are SNHLY and FYNNEI. The length of the CDR3 is 14 residues. The trim removed 9 bases at V and 4 bases at J, leaving 7 bases unmatched. The CDR3 bases are TGTGCCAGTGGGGGGACAGGGGGCTTGTACGAGCAGTACTTC. Translating it yields CASGGTGGLYEQYF.

CDR3 amino acids: CASSATNTEAFF. The DNA of the CDR3 is TGTGCCAGCAGCGCAACTAACACTGAAGCTTTCTTT. The V call is TRBV7-9, the J call TRBJ1-1, with D uncertain. This CDR3 has 12 amino acids. CDR1 is SEHNR and CDR2 is FQNEAQ in the germline V gene (reference sequence). Trimming cost V 5 bases and J 2 bases, with 6 bases left between them.

The rearrangement uses TRBV27 and TRBJ1-1, with D uncertain. The CDR3 consists of 13 residues. The germline V gene has CDR1 MNHEY and CDR2 SMNVEV (reference sequence). Between the trimmed V and J ends, which lost 5 bases and 8 bases, there was a span of 15 bases. In DNA form, the CDR3 reads TGTGCCAGCAGTGCGGACGGTGGGAGGGAAGCTTTCTTT. Encoded protein: CASSADGGREAFF.

This chain joins TRBV7-9 and TRBJ1-1; D ambiguous. Trimming pared 6 bases from V and 5 bases from J, leaving 10 bases between. The CDR3 sequence is 12 residues long. In germline, CDR1 is SEHNR, CDR2 FQNEAQ (reference sequence). The CDR3 sequence: CASRQTGTEAFF. For the CDR3, the DNA is TGTGCCAGCAGGCAAACGGGTACTGAAGCTTTCTTT.

The rearrangement uses TRBV7-3 and TRBJ1-4; the D is unclear. The germline gives CDR1 SGHTA, CDR2 FQGTGA. V lost 0 bases and J 4 bases, leaving 9 bases between the germline ends. The CDR3 totals 15 residues. The CDR3 sequence: CASSLTGSYNEKLFF. The CDR3 nucleotides read TGTGCCAGCAGCTTAACCGGGAGTTATAATGAAAAACTGTTTTTT.

J is TRBJ1-1 and V is TRBV30; D possibly corresponds to TRBD1 (6 bases). Germline loops: CDR1 GTSNPN, CDR2 SVGIG (reference sequence). The CDR3 is 13 amino acids. Trimming pared 6 bases from V and 9 bases from J, leaving 20 bases between. CDR3 coding DNA: TGTGCCTGCGGACAGAGACTTTATTACCAAGCTTTCTTT. It codes for CACGQRLYYQAFF.

The chain has TRBV6-5 and TRBJ1-2; tentatively, D is TRBD1 (6 bases). Per the germline V gene, CDR1 is MNHEY and CDR2 is SVGAGI. Trimming shortened V by 7 bases and J by 0 bases, and 9 bases separated the two germline ends. CDR3 length: 13 amino acids. This CDR3 is CASKDSTNYGYTF. CDR3 nucleotide sequence: TGTGCCAGCAAGGACAGCACTAACTATGGCTACACCTTC.

This rearrangement joins TRBV6-5 to TRBJ1-1; D perhaps matches TRBD1 (5 bases). The CDR3 has 12 amino acids. V was trimmed by 8 bases and J by 3 bases, leaving 10 bases between them. The germline V gene has CDR1 MNHEY and CDR2 SVGAGI. The CDR3 DNA is TGTGCCAGCGGGGCAAGCTACACTGAAGCTTTCTTT. This codes for CASGASYTEAFF.